This is a list of T cell receptor beta chains from one sample in a study of control samples from healthy donors and cancer patients. Sequenced by immunoSEQ multiplex PCR; TCRdb stores in-frame clones only, minus some. The repertoire consists of 100,000 to 150,000 clones, with 91% occurring once and the leading ten covering around 7.9%. Sequencing used blood. These receptors were obtained from a man between 18 and 35 years old in good health. The CDR3 runs from the conserved cysteine through the conserved F or W. D genes are given only for firm matches. Size tells how often a clone was seen (once, few, many) or the class of an expanded clone, and some rows leave it out.

TRBJ1-4	-	-	TRBV29-1	CSVEGEQGKLFF	TGCAGCGTTGAAGGGGAGCAAGGGAAACTGTTTTTT
TRBJ1-1	-	-	TRBV12-3/TRBV12-4	CASRKTPNTEAFF	TGTGCCAGCAGGAAGACACCGAACACTGAAGCTTTCTTT
TRBJ2-5	-	-	TRBV6-2/TRBV6-3	CASSYGQETQYF	TGTGCCAGCAGTTACGGACAAGAGACCCAGTACTTC
TRBJ1-2	-	-	TRBV2	CASREDGFNYGYTF	TGTGCCAGCAGAGAGGACGGTTTCAACTATGGCTACACCTTC
TRBJ1-5	many	TRBD1	TRBV5-1	CASSAGTGAGQPQHF	TGCGCCAGCAGCGCCGGGACAGGGGCGGGTCAGCCCCAGCATTTT
TRBJ2-7	-	-	TRBV11-2	CASSPLASTRRSYEQYF	TGTGCCAGCAGCCCCCTCGCCTCTACCAGACGCTCCTACGAGCAGTACTTC
TRBJ1-3	-	-	TRBV4-1	CASSQSPYLVSGNTIYF	TGCGCCAGCAGCCAGTCCCCCTACTTGGTCTCTGGAAACACCATATATTTT
TRBJ1-2	-	TRBD1	TRBV7-2	CASSKRQGANYGYTF	TGTGCCAGCAGCAAAAGACAGGGGGCTAACTATGGCTACACCTTC
TRBJ1-2	-	-	TRBV2	CASSELKGLGYGYTF	TGTGCCAGCAGTGAACTTAAGGGGCTCGGCTATGGCTACACCTTC
TRBJ1-1	-	-	TRBV7-2	CASSLPSFVNMNTEAFF	TGTGCCAGCAGCTTACCTTCTTTCGTCAACATGAACACTGAAGCTTTCTTT
TRBJ1-1	medium-sized	TRBD1	TRBV6-6	CASSPWDRVTEAFF	TGTGCCAGCAGTCCTTGGGACAGGGTCACTGAAGCTTTCTTT
TRBJ1-2	-	-	TRBV14	CASSQEVGFGYGYTF	TGTGCCAGCAGCCAAGAGGTGGGGTTTGGGTATGGCTACACCTTC
TRBJ1-1	-	-	TRBV30	CAWSWGTMNTEAFF	TGTGCCTGGAGTTGGGGAACTATGAACACTGAAGCTTTCTTT
TRBJ2-7	-	-	TRBV4-1	CASSHPGTPSYEQYF	TGCGCCAGCAGCCATCCCGGGACACCGTCCTACGAGCAGTACTTC
TRBJ1-1	-	-	TRBV5-1	CASSLKFAGTTEAFF	TGCGCCAGCAGCTTGAAATTCGCGGGCACCACTGAAGCTTTCTTT
TRBJ2-7	-	-	TRBV3-1/TRBV3-2	CASSPGGPPYEQYF	TGTGCCAGCAGCCCCGGGGGTCCCCCCTACGAGCAGTACTTC
TRBJ1-5	-	TRBD1	TRBV19	CASSIDQPGGGNQPQHF	TGTGCCAGTAGTATAGATCAGCCAGGGGGCGGCAATCAGCCCCAGCATTTT
TRBJ1-1	medium-sized	-	TRBV2	CASRESGVMNTEAFF	TGTGCCAGCAGGGAATCAGGGGTTATGAACACTGAAGCTTTCTTT
TRBJ1-4	-	TRBD1	TRBV23-1	CASTPGGSATNEKLFF	TGCGCCAGCACCCCAGGGGGAAGTGCAACTAATGAAAAACTGTTTTTT
TRBJ1-2	-	-	TRBV12-5	CASGLARPTVNYGYTF	TGTGCTAGTGGTTTGGCGAGGCCGACCGTTAACTATGGCTACACCTTC
TRBJ2-1	-	-	TRBV9	CASSAGLYNEQFF	TGTGCCAGCAGCGCGGGACTTTACAATGAGCAGTTCTTC
TRBJ1-3	-	-	TRBV6-5	CASSYNRVGNTIYF	TGTGCCAGCAGTTACAACAGGGTGGGAAACACCATATATTTT
TRBJ1-1	-	-	TRBV11-2	CASSLGANTEAFF	TGTGCCAGCAGCTTAGGCGCGAACACTGAAGCTTTCTTT
TRBJ1-1	-	-	TRBV5-1	CASSLGGGWNTEAFF	TGCGCCAGCAGCTTGGGTGGGGGCTGGAACACTGAAGCTTTCTTT
TRBJ1-1	-	TRBD1	TRBV6-6	CASSYPGDRLNTEAFF	TGTGCCAGCAGTTACCCGGGGGACAGACTTAACACTGAAGCTTTCTTT
TRBJ2-7	-	TRBD1	TRBV6-1	CASSEDGQGASYEQYF	TGTGCCAGCAGTGAAGACGGACAGGGGGCCTCCTACGAGCAGTACTTC
TRBJ1-5	-	TRBD1	TRBV2	CASSENRGDNQPQHF	TGTGCCAGCAGTGAAAACAGGGGAGACAATCAGCCCCAGCATTTT
TRBJ1-1	-	-	TRBV18	CASSPPSPRNTEAFF	TGTGCCAGCTCACCACCGTCCCCAAGGAACACTGAAGCTTTCTTT
TRBJ1-2	once	-	TRBV6-1	CASSERDYGYTF	TGTGCCAGCAGTGAGAGAGACTATGGCTACACCTTC
TRBJ1-1	-	-	TRBV19	CASSIVAGTTEAFF	TGTGCCAGTAGTATAGTTGCAGGGACAACTGAAGCTTTCTTT
TRBJ1-1	-	-	TRBV5-4	CASSGTLLGGTEAFF	TGTGCCAGCAGCGGGACCCTACTGGGAGGCACTGAAGCTTTCTTT
TRBJ1-6	few	-	TRBV3-1/TRBV3-2	CASSQGGARSPLHF	TGTGCCAGCAGCCAAGGAGGGGCTCGTTCACCCCTCCACTTT
TRBJ1-1	once	-	TRBV5-4	CASSLEGRGTEAFF	TGTGCCAGCAGCTTGGAAGGGCGCGGCACTGAAGCTTTCTTT
TRBJ2-2	-	-	TRBV5-4	CASSRRDTNTGELFF	TGTGCCAGCAGTCGCCGGGACACTAACACCGGGGAGCTGTTTTTT
TRBJ2-2	-	-	TRBV27	CASSQQARYTGELFF	TGTGCCAGCAGTCAACAGGCGCGATACACCGGGGAGCTGTTTTTT
TRBJ1-3	-	-	TRBV7-9	CASSLQGRAGNTIYF	TGTGCCAGCAGCCTACAGGGACGGGCTGGAAACACCATATATTTT
TRBJ2-6	-	-	TRBV6-2/TRBV6-3	CASSYNSGANVLTF	TGTGCCAGCAGTTACAACTCTGGGGCCAACGTCCTGACTTTC
TRBJ2-5	-	TRBD1	TRBV6-5	CASRKDRVGQETQYF	TGTGCCAGCAGAAAGGACAGGGTTGGGCAAGAGACCCAGTACTTC
TRBJ1-1	-	-	TRBV11-2	CASSFRQTEAFF	TGTGCCAGCAGCTTTCGGCAGACTGAAGCTTTCTTT
TRBJ2-7	-	-	TRBV7-9	CASSLSGGTYEQYF	TGTGCCAGCAGCCTAAGTGGCGGCACGTACGAGCAGTACTTC
TRBJ1-3	-	-	TRBV5-1	CASSPDLRGSGNTIYF	TGCGCCAGCAGCCCGGACCTCAGGGGCTCTGGAAACACCATATATTTT
TRBJ1-5	-	-	TRBV4-1	CASSQTVSEPQHF	TGCGCCAGCAGTCAGACAGTCTCTGAGCCCCAGCATTTT